This TCR beta chain emerged from a study of T cell responses to AZD1222 COVID-19 vaccine. General study points: The peak T cell response came first, and repertoires were sampled only after it. Donors in the cohort were predominantly white British and more often female, and clonal diversity was possibly underestimated. Vaccine-associated CD4 TCRs spanned spike, dominant at 160-218 and 743-854.

Sequencing was performed with immunoSEQ multiplex PCR; in TCRdb, only in-frame clones are kept and a portion is missing. The top ten clones hold around 1.7% of a sample with about 170,000 clones, roughly 92% of them seen once. Germline CDR1 reads LGHNT; CDR2 reads FRNRAP. This CDR3 is 19 amino acids long. After removal of 0 bases from V and 0 bases from J, the junction contained 10 bases not matched to a gene. About this clone: No antigen is known for it.

Here the sequenced sample was peripheral blood, taken on day 0 of AZD1222 vaccination. The rearrangement uses TRBV12-5 and TRBJ1-5; 8 nucleotides line up with TRBD1. The sequence was collected from an adult in good health. The CDR3 loop reads CASGLVWTGPPYSNQPQHF. The CDR3 coding sequence is TGTGCTAGTGGTTTGGTTTGGACAGGGCCACCTTATAGCAATCAGCCCCAGCATTTT.